This is a list of T cell receptor beta chains from one sample in a study of shared clonotypes between healthy human individuals. This table comes from immunoSEQ multiplex PCR, and its TCRdb copy is limited to in-frame clones, with some not included. The table has some 2,000,000 clones, roughly 94% seen once. Input material: naive CD8+ T cells sorted from blood. Receptors originate from a young man in good health. Both conserved end residues are part of each CDR3. A D gene is named only where the DNA matches it firmly. Only part of the rows carry a size: once, few, many, or a class if the clone is expanded.

d_call	cdr3_length	clone_size	v_call	j_call	cdr3_aa	cdr3_nt
TRBD1	19	NA	TRBV10-3	TRBJ2-1	CAIRGPGQGVTSSYNEQFF	TGTGCCATCAGGGGGCCGGGACAGGGTGTCACCAGCTCCTACAATGAGCAGTTCTTC
TRBD2	18	NA	TRBV27	TRBJ2-1	CASSLIPSGGSINNEQFF	TGTGCCAGCAGTTTAATCCCTAGCGGGGGGAGCATTAACAATGAGCAGTTCTTC
NA	14	few	TRBV7-9	TRBJ1-6	CASSSGQVMSPLHF	TGTGCCAGCAGCTCGGGACAAGTTATGTCACCCCTCCACTTT
NA	13	NA	TRBV5-6	TRBJ2-5	CASSFGAKETQYF	TGTGCCAGCAGCTTTGGGGCTAAAGAGACCCAGTACTTC
NA	13	NA	TRBV7-8	TRBJ2-7	CASSRRGSYEQYF	TGTGCCAGCAGCCGACGGGGGTCCTACGAGCAGTACTTC
NA	16	NA	TRBV6-1	TRBJ2-3	CASSEARTGSTDTQYF	TGTGCCAGCAGTGAAGCGCGTACAGGGAGCACAGATACGCAGTATTTT
TRBD2	14	NA	TRBV29-1	TRBJ2-5	CSASEREGRETQYF	TGCAGCGCCAGCGAGCGGGAGGGCCGAGAGACCCAGTACTTC
NA	15	NA	TRBV5-1	TRBJ2-3	CASSPEAGSTDTQYF	TGCGCCAGCAGCCCTGAGGCCGGAAGCACAGATACGCAGTATTTT
NA	15	once	TRBV7-2	TRBJ2-7	CASSFGGEHSYEQYF	TGTGCCAGCAGCTTCGGCGGGGAACACTCCTACGAGCAGTACTTC
NA	14	NA	TRBV30	TRBJ1-6	CAWSLDGAGSPLHF	TGTGCCTGGAGTTTGGATGGGGCGGGTTCACCCCTCCACTTT
NA	13	few	TRBV5-6	TRBJ1-2	CASSLGPNYGYTF	TGTGCCAGCAGCTTAGGGCCCAACTATGGCTACACCTTC
NA	16	NA	TRBV7-9	TRBJ2-5	CASSLGTGGVQETQYF	TGTGCCAGCAGCTTAGGAACAGGGGGGGTTCAGGAGACCCAGTACTTC
NA	13	NA	TRBV6-1	TRBJ2-1	CASSQQGYNEQFF	TGTGCCAGCAGTCAACAGGGCTACAATGAGCAGTTCTTC
NA	14	NA	TRBV30	TRBJ2-5	CAWSEGPEKETQYF	TGTGCCTGGAGTGAAGGGCCCGAAAAAGAGACCCAGTACTTC
NA	11	few	TRBV5-1	TRBJ2-1	CASSFGNEQFF	TGCGCCAGCAGCTTCGGGAATGAGCAGTTCTTC
NA	15	NA	TRBV2	TRBJ2-5	CASSFHASLLETQYF	TGTGCCAGCAGTTTTCACGCTAGCCTGCTCGAGACCCAGTACTTC
NA	15	NA	TRBV27	TRBJ1-1	CASSGNGPAYTEAFF	TGTGCCAGCTCCGGTAATGGGCCCGCGTACACTGAAGCTTTCTTT